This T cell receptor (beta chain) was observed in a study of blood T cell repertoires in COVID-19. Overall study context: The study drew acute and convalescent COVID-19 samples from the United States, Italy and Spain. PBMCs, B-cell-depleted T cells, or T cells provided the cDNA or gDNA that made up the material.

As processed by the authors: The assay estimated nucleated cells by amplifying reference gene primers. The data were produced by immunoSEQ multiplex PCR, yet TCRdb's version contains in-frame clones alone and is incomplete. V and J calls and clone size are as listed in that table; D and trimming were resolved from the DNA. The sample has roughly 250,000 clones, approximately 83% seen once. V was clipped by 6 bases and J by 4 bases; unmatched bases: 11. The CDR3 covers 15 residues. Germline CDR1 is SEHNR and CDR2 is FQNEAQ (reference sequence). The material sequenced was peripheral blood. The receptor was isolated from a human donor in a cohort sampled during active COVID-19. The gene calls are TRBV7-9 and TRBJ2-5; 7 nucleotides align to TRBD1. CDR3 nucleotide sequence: TGTGCCAGCAGTGCCCCGGGACAGCTAGGAGAGACCCAGTACTTC. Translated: CASSAPGQLGETQYF.